One sample yielded the 19 T cell receptor beta chains listed below, sequenced in a study of T cells after yellow fever vaccination. MiXCR was run by TCRdb on the 5' RACE reads, yielding one entry per CDR3 protein. The sample yields a few hundred thousand distinct CDR3 sequences, 4% seen once. Sequenced material: PBMCs, taken 5 days after the yellow fever booster vaccination. The receptors were sampled from a man aged 18 to 29 who received the YFV17D yellow fever vaccine.

The V call is TRBV4-1, the J call TRBJ2-3; 8 bases agree with TRBD1. V dropped 4 bases and J dropped 4; count of bases not matched to a gene: 10. The CDR3 sequence is 16 residues long. The V gene's germline CDR1 is MGHRA and CDR2 YSYEKL. CDR3 sequence reads: CASSPSGQGGADTQYF. DNA of the CDR3: TGCGCCAGCAGCCCATCCGGACAGGGAGGCGCAGATACGCAGTATTTT.

This clonotype was recorded many times. The rearrangement uses TRBV29-1 and TRBJ1-2; 10 nucleotides line up with TRBD1. Unmatched junction bases numbered 3, after V lost 4 bases and J lost 4 bases. The CDR3 is 13 amino acids. CDR1 is SQVTM and CDR2 is ANQGSEA in the germline V gene. The DNA of the CDR3 is TGCAGCGTTGGGACAGGGGGGCCCTATGGCTACACCTTC. This translates into CSVGTGGPYGYTF.

The J gene is TRBJ1-6, the V gene TRBV5-5; D is possibly TRBD1 (5 bases). Trimming shortened V by 0 bases and J by 8 bases, and 9 bases separated the two germline ends. This CDR3 contains 14 residues. From germline, CDR1 is SGHKS and CDR2 YYEKEE (reference sequence). CDR3 in DNA: TGTGCCAGCAGCTTGGCCAGGGCGGATTCACCCCTCCACTTT. Translated: CASSLARADSPLHF.

This clonotype showed up many times. The chain uses TRBV5-6 and TRBJ2-7; D uncertain. V lost 2 bases to trimming and J lost 0 bases, with 12 bases between them. The CDR3 covers 15 residues. CDR1 and CDR2 from the germline V gene are SGHDT and YYEEEE. The CDR3 reads CASSFFRALSYEQYF. In DNA, the CDR3 is TGTGCCAGCAGCTTCTTCCGGGCCCTCTCCTACGAGCAGTACTTC. The full variable domain, in which reference TRBV5-6 and TRBJ2-7 provide the parts outside the CDR3, is DAGVTQSPTHLIKTRGQQVTLRCSPKSGHDTVSWYQQALGQGPQFIFQYYEEEERQRGNFPDRFSGHQFPNYSSELNVNALLLGDSALYLCASSFFRALSYEQYFGPGTRLTVT.

This clonotype was detected many times. This rearrangement joins TRBV7-2 to TRBJ2-1; 7 nucleotides align to TRBD1. Looked up from germline, CDR1 is SGHTA and CDR2 is FQGNSA. The ends lost 5 bases at V and 2 bases at J; junction bases unmatched: 3. The CDR3 covers 14 residues. The CDR3 bases are TGTGCCAGCAGCCGACAGGGCCCCTACAATGAGCAGTTCTTC. It codes for CASSRQGPYNEQFF.

This clonotype was observed a few times. The chain joins TRBV5-1 to TRBJ2-3; 12 positions agree with TRBD1. The CDR3 has 16 residues. The V gene's germline CDR1 is SGHRS and CDR2 YFSETQ. Trimming took 3 bases from V and 2 from J; bases not matched to a gene: 4. DNA for the CDR3: TGCGCCAGCAGCTGGGGGACAGGGGGCCCCACAGATACGCAGTATTTT. It codes for CASSWGTGGPTDTQYF.

In its sample, this clonotype was seen a few times. The chain links TRBV7-2 to TRBJ2-1; D is perhaps TRBD2 (6 bases). Germline V gene sequence: CDR1 SGHTA, CDR2 FQGNSA. The ends were cut back, 3 bases at V and 9 bases at J, with 9 bases in the middle. The CDR3 contains 12 residues. CDR3 sequence (DNA): TGTGCCAGCAGCTTTAGGGGAGGTGAGCAGTTCTTC. The encoded protein is CASSFRGGEQFF.

The chain is built from TRBV5-6 and TRBJ1-2, with 7 bases identical to TRBD1. The germline V gene has CDR1 SGHDT and CDR2 YYEEEE. CDR3 length: 15 residues. V shed 0 bases, J shed 2 bases, and the junction held 4 bases outside the gene matches. The CDR3 region has the DNA TGTGCCAGCAGCTTGGCCGACAGGGTGAACTATGGCTACACCTTC. It specifies CASSLADRVNYGYTF. The variable domain in full, completed from reference TRBV5-6 and TRBJ1-2, reads DAGVTQSPTHLIKTRGQQVTLRCSPKSGHDTVSWYQQALGQGPQFIFQYYEEEERQRGNFPDRFSGHQFPNYSSELNVNALLLGDSALYLCASSLADRVNYGYTFGSGTRLTVV.

This clonotype has a count of ten or more. V usage is TRBV2 and J usage is TRBJ2-3; D may be TRBD2 (5 bases). The CDR3 is 13 residues long. Trimming shortened V by 8 bases and J by 2 bases, and 11 bases separated the two germline ends. Germline lookup yields CDR1 SNHLY and CDR2 FYNNEI. CDR3 loop: CASCGRITDTQYF. The CDR3 bases are TGTGCCAGCTGCGGGCGGATCACAGATACGCAGTATTTT.

CDR3 loop: CASSRPGQGAFYGYTF. The CDR3, as DNA: TGTGCCAGCAGCCGCCCGGGACAGGGGGCGTTCTATGGCTACACCTTC. This chain links TRBV6-2 or TRBV6-3 with TRBJ1-2, with 12 bases aligning to TRBD1. CDR3 size: 16 residues. Germline CDR1 reads MNHEY; CDR2 reads SVGEGT. Germline trimming cut 6 bases from V and 4 bases from J; bases unmatched to any gene: 9.

This chain links TRBV24-1 with TRBJ2-3; no reliable D call. Germline V lookup: CDR1 KGHDR, CDR2 SFDVKD. The CDR3 extends over 14 amino acids. Trimming cost V 6 bases and J 4 bases, with 13 bases left between them. In DNA form, the CDR3 reads TGTGCCACCAGTAGTACAACAGTCGCAGATACGCAGTATTTT. It specifies CATSSTTVADTQYF.

This clonotype showed up just a few times. The chain is built from TRBV3-1 and TRBJ1-6; D unclear. Per germline, CDR1 LGHDT and CDR2 YNNKEL (reference sequence). V was clipped by 0 bases and J by 0 bases, with 6 bases between them. The length of the CDR3 is 16 residues. CDR3 coding DNA: TGTGCCAGCAGCCAAGAAGGGAGCTCCTATAATTCACCCCTCCACTTT. It yields the protein CASSQEGSSYNSPLHF.

This clonotype came up a few times. The CDR3 reads CASSYSPGDYGYTF. The CDR3 bases are TGTGCCAGCAGTTACTCGCCGGGTGACTATGGCTACACCTTC. The rearrangement uses TRBV6-5 and TRBJ1-2; D is uncertain. CDR3 length: 14 amino acids. V lost 0 bases, J lost 3 bases, and 8 bases lay in between. CDR1 is MNHEY and CDR2 is SVGAGI in the germline V gene.

The CDR3 DNA reads as TGTGCCAGCAGCGACGGGACAGGGGCTTCACAGCCCCAGCATTTT. Translated, it gives CASSDGTGASQPQHF. V is TRBV5-4 and J is TRBJ1-5, with 10 bases aligning to TRBD1. The germline V gene has CDR1 SGHNT and CDR2 YYREEE (reference sequence). The CDR3 is made up of 15 amino acids. J gave up 7 bases and V 4 bases, and 8 bases lay outside the gene matches.

This clonotype was seen more than once but under ten times. CDR3: CASSWSPYQGPNTEAFF. Written as DNA, the CDR3 is TGTGCCAGCAGTTGGTCGCCATATCAAGGCCCGAACACTGAAGCTTTCTTT. The chain carries TRBV6-2 or TRBV6-3 and TRBJ1-1; the D is unclear. Between the trimmed V and J ends, which lost 4 bases and 1 base, there was a span of 19 bases. This CDR3 contains 17 residues. Germline values: CDR1 MNHEY, CDR2 SVGEGT.

This clonotype came up many times. The rearrangement uses TRBV5-1 and TRBJ2-3; perhaps TRBD1 as D (6 bases). The germline gives CDR1 SGHRS, CDR2 YFSETQ. This CDR3 has 15 amino acids. V was trimmed by 0 bases and J by 5 bases, leaving 13 bases between them. CDR3 nucleotides: TGCGCCAGCAGCTTGGCCGTAAAAGGGGGAGATACGCAGTATTTT. Protein sequence: CASSLAVKGGDTQYF. Using reference TRBV5-1 and TRBJ2-3 for the parts outside the CDR3, the full variable domain is KAGVTQTPRYLIKTRGQQVTLSCSPISGHRSVSWYQQTPGQGLQFLFEYFSETQRNKGNFPGRFSGRQFSNSRSEMNVSTLELGDSALYLCASSLAVKGGDTQYFGPGTRLTVL.

This clonotype was counted a few times. The J gene is TRBJ2-3, the V gene TRBV12-3 or TRBV12-4; D gene unclear. Trimming took 2 bases from V and 4 from J, leaving 7 bases between them. The CDR3 sequence is 13 residues long. CDR3 coding DNA: TGTGCCAGCAGTTTAAGGGATCCAGATACGCAGTATTTT. Its translation is CASSLRDPDTQYF.

This clonotype has a handful of counts. The chain carries TRBV4-1 and TRBJ2-7; D ambiguous. The germline CDR1 and CDR2 sequences are MGHRA and YSYEKL. The CDR3 spans 12 residues. V was shortened by 5 bases and J by 6 bases, with 11 bases between the two germline ends. The CDR3 DNA is TGCGCCAGCAGCTTAATGAATGGCGAGCAGTACTTC. This translates into CASSLMNGEQYF.

Ten or more counts support this clonotype. The genes are TRBV5-5 and TRBJ1-1; D not certain. This CDR3 is built from 13 residues. Trimming removed 2 bases at V and 1 base at J, with 6 bases between. Germline CDR1 reads SGHKS; CDR2 reads YYEKEE (reference sequence). The DNA of the CDR3 is TGTGCCAGCAGCTTTCCACAGAACACTGAAGCTTTCTTT. Translating it yields CASSFPQNTEAFF.